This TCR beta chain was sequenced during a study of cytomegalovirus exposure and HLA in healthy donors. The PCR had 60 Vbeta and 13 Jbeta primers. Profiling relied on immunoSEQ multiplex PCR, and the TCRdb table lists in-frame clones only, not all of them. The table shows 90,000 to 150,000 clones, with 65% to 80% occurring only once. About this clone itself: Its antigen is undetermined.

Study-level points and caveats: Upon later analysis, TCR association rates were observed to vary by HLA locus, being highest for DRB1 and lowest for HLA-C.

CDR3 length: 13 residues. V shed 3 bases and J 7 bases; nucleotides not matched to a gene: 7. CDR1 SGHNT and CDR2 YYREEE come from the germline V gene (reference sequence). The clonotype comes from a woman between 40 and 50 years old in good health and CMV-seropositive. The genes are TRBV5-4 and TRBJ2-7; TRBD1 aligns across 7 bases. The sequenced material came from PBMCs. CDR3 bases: TGTGCCAGCAGCTATGACAGGGCTGAAGAGCAGTACTTC. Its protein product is CASSYDRAEEQYF.